One and the same sample provided the 27 T cell receptor beta chains below, sequenced in a study of T cells in Graves' hyperthyroidism and ophthalmopathy (dated by TCRdb to the late 2010s). The library was prepared using multiplex PCR. Sequenced on an Illumina HiSeq 2000. The TCR beta CDR3 regions were amplified from RNA transcripts. For the first round of RT-PCR on the TCR CDR3, the HTBI primer set was used together with the Qiagen OneStep RT-PCR kit. Using fastp trimming at Q25 and MiXCR clonotype assembly, TCRdb reanalyzed the public sequencing data and kept in-frame beta chains. Each entry merges the rows of one CDR3 protein and shows their most common DNA and genes. This sample is represented by a few hundred thousand distinct CDR3 sequences; more than 12% of them were singletons. 32% of the sample lies in the top ten. Material: blood. These TCRs come from a young woman with Graves' hyperthyroidism.

Concerning this clonotype: Because the CDR3's place on the DNA is in doubt, the DNA is left out and the CDR3 is given as listed by TCRdb. The chain carries TRBV7-8 and TRBJ2-2. Germline lookup yields CDR1 SGHVS and CDR2 FQNEAQ. The CDR3 comprises 14 residues, both ends counted. The CDR3 loop reads CASSVTFGAGELFF.

This clonotype occurred many times. This sequence joins TRBV20-1 and TRBJ1-5; no firm D call. V was trimmed by 0 bases and J by 4 bases, leaving 10 bases between them. From germline, CDR1 is DFQATT and CDR2 SNEGSKA (reference sequence). The CDR3 length is 14 residues. CDR3 region: CSAREVGLNQPQHF. The CDR3 DNA reads TGCAGTGCTAGAGAGGTAGGGCTAAATCAGCCCCAGCATTTT.

The chain's CDR3 is CASSLRRESSYEQYF. The CDR3, as DNA: TGTGCCAGCAGTTTGCGGCGGGAGAGCTCCTACGAGCAGTACTTC. The chain carries TRBV27 and TRBJ2-7; 7 positions match TRBD2. Per the germline V gene, CDR1 is MNHEY and CDR2 is SMNVEV (reference sequence). The CDR3 runs 15 residues. The V and J ends lost 3 bases and 0 bases, in that order; junction bases with no gene match: 5.

The chain carries TRBV5-5 and TRBJ2-6, with D maybe TRBD2 (6 bases). Germline V lookup: CDR1 SGHKS, CDR2 YYEKEE (reference sequence). Trimming cost V 3 bases and J 0 bases, with 16 bases left between them. The CDR3 extends over 18 amino acids. The CDR3 here is CASSWGGRDSSGANVLTF. Here the CDR3 DNA reads TGTGCCAGCAGCTGGGGTGGGCGGGATAGCTCTGGGGCCAACGTCCTGACTTTC.

This clonotype was seen repeatedly, ten times or more. J is TRBJ2-7 and V is TRBV29-1; 8 bases match TRBD1. The CDR3 is 13 residues long. Looked up from germline, CDR1 is SQVTM and CDR2 is ANQGSEA. Trimming removed 6 bases from V and 4 bases from J; junction bases left unmatched: 8. In DNA form, the CDR3 reads TGCAGCGTGACAGGACAGGGCCCATACGAGCAGTACTTC. Its translation is CSVTGQGPYEQYF.

The chain has TRBV20-1 and TRBJ2-1; 14 bases align to TRBD2. V shed 3 bases, J shed 7 bases, and the junction held 17 bases outside the gene matches. The germline V gene has CDR1 DFQATT and CDR2 SNEGSKA (reference sequence). The CDR3 length is 19 residues. This CDR3 reads CSASYHGLAGGRSGNEQFF. In DNA form, the CDR3 reads TGCAGTGCTAGTTACCATGGACTAGCGGGAGGCCGTAGCGGTAATGAGCAGTTCTTC.

The rearrangement uses TRBV5-1 and TRBJ2-1; 10 nucleotides agree with TRBD2. This CDR3 contains 15 residues. The junction had 7 bases not matched to a gene; V was cut back by 7 bases and J by 3 bases. Germline CDR1 is SGHRS and CDR2 is YFSETQ. The DNA for the CDR3 is TGCGCCAGCCACCCCGGACTAGCGGTCTACAATGAGCAGTTCTTC. Residues: CASHPGLAVYNEQFF.

The chain joins TRBV27 to TRBJ1-3; no firm D call. CDR3 size: 13 residues. Trimming took off 5 bases at V and 0 bases at J, with 5 bases between the two ends. In germline, CDR1 is MNHEY, CDR2 SMNVEV (reference sequence). CDR3 sequence reads: CASSAFSGNTIYF. CDR3 sequence (DNA): TGTGCCAGCAGTGCCTTCTCTGGAAACACCATATATTTT.

This clonotype has only a few counts. This chain uses TRBV6-1 with TRBJ2-1; 7 nucleotides line up with TRBD1. J was trimmed by 5 bases and V by 10 bases; bases with no gene match: 8. From germline, CDR1 is MNHNS and CDR2 SASEGT. The CDR3 spans 13 residues. CDR3: CATETDRDNEQFF. For the CDR3, the DNA is TGTGCCACCGAGACCGACAGGGACAATGAGCAGTTCTTC.

To note about this clonotype: A read error may be the cause here, since a much bigger clone is one base away. V and J are TRBV3-1 and TRBJ1-4; possibly TRBD1 for D (5 bases). Germline V gene sequence: CDR1 LGHDT, CDR2 YNNKEL (reference sequence). The CDR3 covers 14 residues. The CDR3 sequence: CASNQSGGGEKLFF. The CDR3 nucleotides read TGTGCCAGCAACCAATCCGGGGGAGGCGAAAAACTGTTTTTT. Complete variable domain (other parts from reference TRBV3-1 and TRBJ1-4): DTAVSQTPKYLVTQMGNDKSIKCEQNLGHDTMYWYKQDSKKFLKIMFSYNNKELIINETVPNRFSPKSPDKAHLNLHINSLELGDSAVYFCASNQSGGGEKLFFGSGTQLSVL.

The J gene is TRBJ2-5, the V gene TRBV7-2, with 8 bases identical to TRBD2. The CDR3 is made up of 14 amino acids. Germline V CDR1 and CDR2: SGHTA, FQGNSA. J gave up 5 bases and V 5 bases, and 7 bases lay outside the gene matches. The CDR3 loop reads CASSPGTRGETQYF. CDR3 DNA sequence: TGTGCCAGCAGCCCCGGGACTAGGGGGGAGACCCAGTACTTC.

Remarks on this clonotype: A read error may be the cause here, since a much bigger clone is one base away. The chain carries TRBV28 and TRBJ1-5; D unclear. CDR1 is MDHEN, CDR2 SYDVKM, per germline. V lost 3 bases and J 6 bases, leaving 6 bases between the germline ends. The CDR3 is 12 amino acids. The CDR3 bases are TGTGCCAGCAGTTTTACGGCTCAGCCCCAGCATTTT. Protein product: CASSFTAQPQHF.

The chain couples TRBV20-1 to TRBJ2-7, with 8 bases lining up with TRBD2. Germline CDR1 and CDR2: DFQATT and SNEGSKA (reference sequence). CDR3 length: 15 amino acids. The V and J ends lost 6 bases and 2 bases, in that order; junction bases with no gene match: 12. The CDR3 spells CSAGFTSGVAYEQYF. CDR3 DNA sequence: TGCAGTGCAGGATTCACTAGCGGAGTGGCCTACGAGCAGTACTTC.

In this sample, this clonotype turned up a few times. The chain joins TRBV7-2 to TRBJ1-5; D is uncertain. The CDR3 extends over 13 amino acids. Trimming removed 2 bases from V and 4 bases from J, with 6 bases in between. The V gene's germline CDR1 is SGHTA and CDR2 FQGNSA. CDR3 sequence reads: CASSLYRNQPQHF. The CDR3 DNA reads as TGTGCCAGCAGCTTATATCGTAATCAGCCCCAGCATTTT.

This clonotype was picked up many times. The gene calls are TRBV4-2 and TRBJ2-3; D not resolved. The germline gives CDR1 LGHNA, CDR2 YNFKEQ. Trimming took off 2 bases at V and 1 base at J, with 10 bases between the two ends. The CDR3 has 15 amino acids. The DNA of the CDR3 is TGTGCCAGCAGCCAACCAACGAAGGGCACAGATACGCAGTATTTT. As protein: CASSQPTKGTDTQYF.

This chain uses TRBV3-1 with TRBJ2-1, with TRBD2 as a possible D gene (7 bases). Germline values: CDR1 LGHDT, CDR2 YNNKEL (reference sequence). This CDR3 is 19 amino acids long. The ends were cut back, 3 bases at V and 0 bases at J, with 21 bases in the middle. The CDR3 loop is CASSQRGGERASSYNEQFF. CDR3 nucleotides: TGTGCCAGCAGCCAGAGGGGGGGTGAGCGGGCGAGCTCCTACAATGAGCAGTTCTTC.

At least ten counts were recorded for this clonotype. CDR3 nucleotide sequence: TGTGCCACCGGGACTCACGTCCCTTCCAATGAGCAGTTCTTC. Protein: CATGTHVPSNEQFF. The chain carries TRBV24-1 and TRBJ2-1; TRBD2 is a possible D gene (6 bases). Germline CDR1 and CDR2: KGHDR and SFDVKD. V was shortened by 9 bases and J by 6 bases, with 17 bases between the two germline ends. The CDR3 is 14 residues long.

For this clonotype: Since no conserved phenylalanine or tryptophan closes the CDR3, a read error is the likely cause. CDR3 DNA: TGTGCCAGCAGTCGGTCTTCCCTGAACACTGAAGCTTTCCTT. Protein: CASSRSSLNTEAFL. The V gene is TRBV12-3 or TRBV12-4, the J gene TRBJ1-1; D not certain. V was cut by 5 bases and J by 0 bases, with 10 bases left in between. This CDR3 is built from 14 residues.

This clonotype appeared a few times. The chain employs TRBV5-1 and TRBJ2-1, with 11 nucleotides matching TRBD2. The CDR3 sequence is 17 residues long. J gave up 2 bases and V 2 bases, and 6 bases lay outside the gene matches. Germline lookup yields CDR1 SGHRS and CDR2 YFSETQ. The CDR3 bases are TGCGCCAGCAGCTTCCAGACTAGCGGGATTACCTACAATGAGCAGTTCTTC. This codes for CASSFQTSGITYNEQFF.

There are many counts of this clonotype. The chain employs TRBV28 and TRBJ1-1; TRBD1 agrees at 8 bases. Germline assignment: CDR1 MDHEN and CDR2 SYDVKM. The CDR3 loop spans 17 amino acids. V lost 5 bases, J lost 3 bases, and 14 bases stayed unmatched. In DNA form, the CDR3 reads TGTGCCAGCAGTCAAGTACGAGGGGACAGGAAACACACTGAAGCTTTCTTT. Residues: CASSQVRGDRKHTEAFF.

The gene calls are TRBV29-1 and TRBJ1-3; 7 positions agree with TRBD1. V dropped 6 bases and J dropped 4; count of bases not matched to a gene: 12. The CDR3 is 15 residues long. Looked up from germline, CDR1 is SQVTM and CDR2 is ANQGSEA. CDR3 DNA sequence: TGCAGCGTCGAGGCACGGGACAGCTGGGGAAACACCATATATTTT. Translated, it gives CSVEARDSWGNTIYF.

This clonotype was observed a handful of times. The CDR3 region is CASSGGRMNTEAFF. CDR3 nucleotides: TGTGCCAGCAGCGGGGGACGGATGAACACTGAAGCTTTCTTT. This chain connects TRBV5-4 to TRBJ1-1, with a possible D match to TRBD1 (5 bases). The CDR3 has 14 residues. Per the germline V gene, CDR1 is SGHNT and CDR2 is YYREEE (reference sequence). Trimming removed 4 bases from V and 0 bases from J, with 10 bases in between. The complete variable domain, with remaining parts taken from reference TRBV5-4 and TRBJ1-1, reads ETGVTQSPTHLIKTRGQQVTLRCSSQSGHNTVSWYQQALGQGPQFIFQYYREEENGRGNFPPRFSGLQFPNYSSELNVNALELDDSALYLCASSGGRMNTEAFFGQGTRLTVV.

This clonotype was counted only a few times. The chain couples TRBV27 to TRBJ2-7; D possibly matches TRBD1 or TRBD2 (6 bases each). Germline lookup yields CDR1 MNHEY and CDR2 SMNVEV (reference sequence). The CDR3 is 15 amino acids. The V end was cut by 2 bases, the J end by 7 bases, with 18 bases between. The CDR3 DNA is TGTGCCAGCAGTTTAAGGGGGGCAGTCAGTGGGGAGCAGTACTTC. It is translated as CASSLRGAVSGEQYF.

This clonotype occurred many times. The chain has TRBV27 and TRBJ2-7; D perhaps matches TRBD2 (5 bases). Germline-derived CDR1 and CDR2 are MNHEY and SMNVEV (reference sequence). This CDR3 has 15 residues. V lost 2 bases and J lost 2, with 13 bases in between. CDR3 nucleotides: TGTGCCAGCAGTTTAAGTCGGGAACAGCCCTACGAGCAGTACTTC. This gives the protein CASSLSREQPYEQYF.

This clonotype was seen at least ten times. The chain has TRBV29-1 and TRBJ2-7; no clear D. Trimming removed 5 bases from V and 0 bases from J, with 5 bases in between. The CDR3 extends over 11 amino acids. The germline V gene has CDR1 SQVTM and CDR2 ANQGSEA. CDR3 region: CSVSSSYEQYF. The CDR3 DNA sequence: TGCAGCGTTTCCTCCTCCTACGAGCAGTACTTC.

The genes are TRBV6-2 or TRBV6-3 and TRBJ1-5; a weak D match, TRBD1 (6 bases). The CDR3 consists of 15 residues. V was cut by 2 bases and J by 3 bases, with 11 bases left in between. Germline-derived CDR1 and CDR2 are MNHEY and SVGEGT. The CDR3 nucleotides read TGTGCCAGCAGTTACCCCACAGGGTTCAATCAGCCCCAGCATTTT. Translation: CASSYPTGFNQPQHF.

In regard to this clonotype: A much more abundant neighbour one base away suggests this may be a read error. This chain links TRBV5-8 with TRBJ2-7; no definite D call. V lost 3 bases to trimming and J lost 6 bases, with 13 bases between them. Germline assignment: CDR1 SGHTS and CDR2 YDEGEE. The CDR3 loop spans 13 amino acids. The CDR3 is CASSWPASTEQYF. In DNA form, the CDR3 reads TGTGCCAGCAGCTGGCCGGCCAGTACCGAGCAGTACTTC.